This TCR beta chain was profiled in a study of CD8+ T cells in alopecia areata. Trimming took off 5 bases at V and 7 bases at J, with 14 bases between the two ends. Germline V gene sequence: CDR1 MDHEN, CDR2 SYDVKM. This CDR3 has 13 amino acids. Study conclusions and caveats: Normal-skin resident alphabeta T cells also appear among scalp sample sequences. Researchers reported that TCR sharing among patients proved less clear than in mice, possibly HLA-linked.

As concerns this clone: Antigen specificity is unknown.

RNA extraction was followed by reverse transcription into cDNA, which acted as the sequencing template. The repertoire was sequenced with immunoSEQ multiplex PCR; TCRdb's copy has only in-frame clones and lacks some. The table has 55,000 to 65,000 clones, roughly 40% seen once; the top ten hold 51%. The rearrangement joins TRBV28 to TRBJ2-5, with a tentative D call TRBD1 (6 bases). Sequenced input: NKG2D-low CD8+ T cells sorted from blood. This sequence was found in a human donor with alopecia areata. The CDR3 DNA sequence: TGTGCCAGCAGTGTCACAGGGTCGGGGACCCAGTACTTC. Its protein product is CASSVTGSGTQYF. Complete variable domain (other parts from reference TRBV28 and TRBJ2-5): DVKVTQSSRYLVKRTGEKVFLECVQDMDHENMFWYRQDPGLGLRLIYFSYDVKMKEKGDIPEGYSVSREKKERFSLILESASTNQTSMYLCASSVTGSGTQYFGPGTRLLVL.